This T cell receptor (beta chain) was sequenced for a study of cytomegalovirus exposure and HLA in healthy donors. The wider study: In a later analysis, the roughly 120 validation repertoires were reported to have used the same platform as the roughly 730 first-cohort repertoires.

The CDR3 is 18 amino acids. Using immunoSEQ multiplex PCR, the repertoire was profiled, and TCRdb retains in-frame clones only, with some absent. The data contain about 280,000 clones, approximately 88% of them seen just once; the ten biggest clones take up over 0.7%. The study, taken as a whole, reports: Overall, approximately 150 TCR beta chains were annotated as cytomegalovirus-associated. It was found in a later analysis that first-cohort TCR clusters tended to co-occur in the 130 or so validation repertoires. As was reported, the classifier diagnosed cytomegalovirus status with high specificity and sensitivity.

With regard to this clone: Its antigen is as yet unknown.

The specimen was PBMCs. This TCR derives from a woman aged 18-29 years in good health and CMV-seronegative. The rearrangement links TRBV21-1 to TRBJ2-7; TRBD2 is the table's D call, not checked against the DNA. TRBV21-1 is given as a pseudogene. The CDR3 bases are TGTGCCAGCAGCAAAGTCTTCGTCGTGGCTAGCGGGCATTACGAGCAGTACTTC. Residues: CASSKVFVVASGHYEQYF.